This T cell receptor beta chain was found in a study of blood T cell repertoires in COVID-19. Study context: Spain, Italy and the United States supplied samples that represented acute and convalescent COVID-19. PBMCs, B-cell-depleted T cells, or T cells were the source of the cDNA or gDNA that made up the material.

Per the original methods: Counts of nucleated cells, estimated from reference gene primer amplification, were obtained. Sequencing was performed with immunoSEQ multiplex PCR; in TCRdb, only in-frame clones are kept and a portion is missing. That table supplies the V and J calls and clone size; D and trimming were determined from the DNA. The table has a few hundred thousand clones, roughly nine tenths seen once. V lost 5 bases, J lost 1 base, and 8 bases lay in between. The length of the CDR3 is 13 residues. The TCR sequence derives from a man aged 40-50 years who had recovered from COVID-19. This chain connects TRBV12-3 or TRBV12-4 to TRBJ1-1; D is unclear. The sequenced sample consisted of peripheral blood. The CDR3 spells CASSQTRNTEAFF. CDR3 nucleotide sequence: TGTGCCAGCAGTCAGACACGGAACACTGAAGCTTTCTTT.